This T cell receptor beta chain was observed in a study of ipilimumab plus nivolumab after autologous stem cell transplantation. The overall study: Median doses per patient: roughly five ipilimumab, under ten nivolumab.

Libraries were prepared by immunoSEQ multiplex PCR; TCRdb keeps only in-frame clonotypes and omits some of them. Altogether 10,000 to 15,000 clones are present, less than 80% being singletons, with the ten largest covering around 15%. A note on this clone: Its cognate antigen is unknown.

The CDR3 is 11 residues long. In germline, CDR1 is SQVTM, CDR2 ANQGSEA. Trimming pared 1 base from V and 5 bases from J, leaving 5 bases between. Patients got ipilimumab 1 mg/kg beginning 14 to 28 days post-transplant. Patients got 3 mg/kg IV nivolumab weeks 1, 4, 7, 10, then biweekly through week 26. Study-level results: The authors say TCR, Treg and microbiome findings warrant further study.

This specimen consisted of PBMCs, obtained in a trial of ipilimumab plus nivolumab as post-transplant consolidation. This receptor was taken from a male donor with diffuse large B-cell lymphoma. The chain is built from TRBV29-1 and TRBJ1-2, with D hard to call. The CDR3 DNA follows: TGCAGCGTTGAAGTCCTTTATGGCTACACCTTC. Protein sequence: CSVEVLYGYTF.